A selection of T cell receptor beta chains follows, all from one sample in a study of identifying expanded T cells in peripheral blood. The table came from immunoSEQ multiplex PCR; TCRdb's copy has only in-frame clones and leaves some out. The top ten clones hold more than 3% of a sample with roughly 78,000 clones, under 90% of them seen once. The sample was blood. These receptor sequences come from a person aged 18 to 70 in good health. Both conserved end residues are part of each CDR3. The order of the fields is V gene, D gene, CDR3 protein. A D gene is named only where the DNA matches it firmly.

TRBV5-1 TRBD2 CASSLKREVGDTQYF
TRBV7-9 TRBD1 CASSFNPGGPGANVLTF
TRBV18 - CASSPSARTDTQYF
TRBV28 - CASSLFGGLSNQPQHF
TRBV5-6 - CASSRRGAEQYF
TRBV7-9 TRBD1 CASSFLTGGTGELFF
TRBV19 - CASSSGRPPAGEQYF
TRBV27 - CASRLVTGELFF
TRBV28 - CASSRNRAEAFF
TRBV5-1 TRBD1 CASNIDRANYGYTF
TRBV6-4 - CASSAYQGTGELFF
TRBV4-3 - CASSQVVRGQPQHF
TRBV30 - CAWSSYRVSTNEKLFF
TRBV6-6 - CASSLPQETQYF
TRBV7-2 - CASSLMYSRSGNTIYF
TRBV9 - CASSVQVNTEAFF
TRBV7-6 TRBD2 CASSFLAGGRQVSYNEQFF
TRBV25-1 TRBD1 CASSEERQGRGYEQYF
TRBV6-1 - CATLYTEAFF
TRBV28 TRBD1 CASSTSVDRGYGYTF
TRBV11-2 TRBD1 CASSSDLQGAGANVLTF
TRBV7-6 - CASSLSETQYF
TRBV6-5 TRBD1 CASSRTGANYGYTF
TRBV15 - CATSRVDNSPLHF
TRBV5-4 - CASSLGRDNNYGYTF
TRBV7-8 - CASSLDRTPNYEQYF
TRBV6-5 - CASRGGKTEAFF
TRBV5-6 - CASSPPTATYGYTF
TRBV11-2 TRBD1 CASSLIQGDSDTQYF
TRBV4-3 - CASSQEGKLNEKLFF
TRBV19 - CASSLGGIMIYGYTF
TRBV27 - CASSLKMNTEAFF
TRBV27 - CASSSGRKF